This is a list of T cell receptor beta chains from one sample in a study of spatial heterogeneity in lung cancer. TCRdb used MiXCR to reprocess the 5' RACE reads, holding one entry per CDR3 protein. Found here are 40,000 to 45,000 distinct CDR3 sequences, around 6.8% of them singletons; the top ten hold around 42%. The starting material was PBMCs, obtained at surgery. These receptors came from a female donor with early-stage non-small cell lung cancer. The CDR3 runs from the conserved cysteine through the conserved F or W. A D gene is named only where the DNA matches it firmly. Clone size, where shown, is once, few, many, or a class for clones that have expanded.

J gene: TRBJ2-1
V gene: TRBV24-1
clone size: .
D gene: TRBD1
CDR3 DNA: TGTGCCACCAGTGAATCCGGACAGTACAGGGGCGATGAGCAGTTCTTC
CDR3 protein: CATSESGQYRGDEQFF

J gene: TRBJ1-5
V gene: TRBV7-9
clone size: .
D gene: TRBD1
CDR3 DNA: TGTGCCAGCACAATTCAGGGGGCTGGCAATCAGCCCCAGCATTTT
CDR3 protein: CASTIQGAGNQPQHF

J gene: TRBJ1-1
V gene: TRBV28
clone size: .
D gene: .
CDR3 DNA: TGTGCCAGCATCCTAGGTAGCGCCTCCCAAGACACTGAAGCTTTCTTT
CDR3 protein: CASILGSASQDTEAFF

J gene: TRBJ1-4
V gene: TRBV28
clone size: .
D gene: .
CDR3 DNA: TGTGCCAGCAACGGCGCAACTAATGAAAAACTGTTTTTT
CDR3 protein: CASNGATNEKLFF

J gene: TRBJ1-3
V gene: TRBV13
clone size: few
D gene: .
CDR3 DNA: TGTGCCAGCAGCCGCCAATCTGGAAACACCATATATTTT
CDR3 protein: CASSRQSGNTIYF

J gene: TRBJ2-5
V gene: TRBV7-2
clone size: many
D gene: .
CDR3 DNA: TGTGCCAGCAGCCCAGGACTACCCGAGGCCCAGTACTTC
CDR3 protein: CASSPGLPEAQYF

J gene: TRBJ1-2
V gene: TRBV19
clone size: many
D gene: TRBD1
CDR3 DNA: TGTGCCAGTAGTATCGACAGGGAGTTCTATGGCTACACCTTC
CDR3 protein: CASSIDREFYGYTF

J gene: TRBJ2-3
V gene: TRBV2
clone size: few
D gene: .
CDR3 DNA: TGTGCCAGCACAAAGGATACAGATACGCAGTATTTT
CDR3 protein: CASTKDTDTQYF

J gene: TRBJ1-6
V gene: TRBV27
clone size: many
D gene: .
CDR3 DNA: TGTGCCAGCAGTTTAGGGGGAATACGCTCCTATAATTCACCCCTCCACTTT
CDR3 protein: CASSLGGIRSYNSPLHF

J gene: TRBJ2-5
V gene: TRBV6-2/TRBV6-3
clone size: many
D gene: .
CDR3 DNA: TGTGCCAGCAGTTACTCGTTGGGGGGTCAAGAGACCCAGTACTTC
CDR3 protein: CASSYSLGGQETQYF

J gene: TRBJ1-5
V gene: TRBV6-1
clone size: many
D gene: TRBD1
CDR3 DNA: TGTGCCAGCAGTGGACAGGGAGGACAGCCCCAGCATTTT
CDR3 protein: CASSGQGGQPQHF

J gene: TRBJ2-5
V gene: TRBV29-1
clone size: many
D gene: .
CDR3 DNA: TGCAGCGTTGCCGGGAAACAAGAGACCCAGTACTTC
CDR3 protein: CSVAGKQETQYF

J gene: TRBJ2-2
V gene: TRBV28
clone size: few
D gene: .
CDR3 DNA: TGTGCCAGCAGTTCCTGGACCGGGGAGCTGTTTTTT
CDR3 protein: CASSSWTGELFF

J gene: TRBJ1-5
V gene: TRBV30
clone size: many
D gene: .
CDR3 DNA: TGTGCCTGGAGTGGAGGAGGGGGTCAGCCCCAGCATTTT
CDR3 protein: CAWSGGGGQPQHF

J gene: TRBJ2-5
V gene: TRBV3-1
clone size: many
D gene: TRBD2
CDR3 DNA: TGTGCCGCCCGGGACTATTCACAAGAGACCCAGTACTTC
CDR3 protein: CAARDYSQETQYF

J gene: TRBJ2-5
V gene: TRBV3-1
clone size: many
D gene: .
CDR3 DNA: TGTGCCAGCAGCCAAGATCAGATACTAGTAGCCCAGTACTTC
CDR3 protein: CASSQDQILVAQYF

J gene: TRBJ1-2
V gene: TRBV6-2/TRBV6-3
clone size: few
D gene: TRBD1
CDR3 DNA: TGTGCCAGCAGTTACTTATCGGACAGGGCCCTTTTGGATGGCTACACCTTC
CDR3 protein: CASSYLSDRALLDGYTF

J gene: TRBJ2-1
V gene: TRBV24-1
clone size: many
D gene: .
CDR3 DNA: TGTGCCACCAGTGATTTGGGGGCACGATCCTACAATGAGCAGTTCTTC
CDR3 protein: CATSDLGARSYNEQFF

J gene: TRBJ2-6
V gene: TRBV5-1
clone size: many
D gene: .
CDR3 DNA: TGCGCCAGCAGCTTTCGTGGGGCCAACGTCCTGACTTTC
CDR3 protein: CASSFRGANVLTF

J gene: TRBJ2-2
V gene: TRBV12-3/TRBV12-4
clone size: .
D gene: TRBD1
CDR3 DNA: TGTGCCAGCGGTGGACAGGCTGCCTTAGACGGGGAGCTGTTTTTT
CDR3 protein: CASGGQAALDGELFF